This entry lists 14 T cell receptor beta chains sequenced from one sample in a study of T cells in Graves' hyperthyroidism and ophthalmopathy. Amplified TCR beta CDR3 regions came from RNA transcripts. First-round RT-PCR targeting the TCR CDR3 was performed with the HTBI primer set. TCRdb used MiXCR to reprocess the multiplex PCR reads, holding one entry per CDR3 protein. The repertoire holds hundreds of thousands of distinct CDR3 sequences, 15% to 20% seen once, with 40% to 50% in the top ten. The sample comprised blood. These receptors were taken from a man aged 40-50 years with Graves' ophthalmopathy.

This clonotype was seen more than once but under ten times. This rearrangement joins TRBV15 to TRBJ2-5; weak D call: TRBD2 (5 bases). The ends were cut back, 2 bases at V and 5 bases at J, with 12 bases in the middle. This CDR3 is 14 amino acids long. Germline CDR1 reads LNHNV; CDR2 reads YYDKDF (reference sequence). The DNA for the CDR3 is TGTGCCACCAGCAGATGGGCCGGGGTGGAGACCCAGTACTTC. Its protein is CATSRWAGVETQYF.

This clonotype came up many times. The chain links TRBV27 to TRBJ1-1; 8 nucleotides match TRBD1. This CDR3 region has 16 residues. Germline lookup yields CDR1 MNHEY and CDR2 SMNVEV (reference sequence). The V gene end was trimmed by 5 bases and the J gene end by 0 bases; junction bases not matched to a gene: 8. In DNA, the CDR3 is TGTGCCAGCAGTGCCGGACAGGGCATATTGAACACTGAAGCTTTCTTT. Its protein is CASSAGQGILNTEAFF.

The chain uses TRBV19 and TRBJ1-5; 10 positions match TRBD1. CDR1 LNHDA and CDR2 SQIVND come from the germline V gene (reference sequence). Trimming at V came to 5 bases and at J to 6 bases, leaving 7 bases not matched to a gene. This CDR3 has 15 residues. DNA of the CDR3: TGTGCCAGTAGTTCTCGGACAGGGGGAAGTCAGCCCCAGCATTTT. It codes for CASSSRTGGSQPQHF.

This clonotype was picked up many times. This rearrangement joins TRBV6-1 to TRBJ1-1; D might be TRBD1 (6 bases). Per the germline V gene, CDR1 is MNHNS and CDR2 is SASEGT. Trimming removed 5 bases from V and 5 bases from J, with 15 bases in between. The CDR3 has 14 residues. CDR3 protein: CASSWAGGLTEAFF. The CDR3 DNA reads TGTGCCAGCAGTTGGGCCGGGGGCTTAACTGAAGCTTTCTTT.

This clonotype was seen many times. The chain couples TRBV2 to TRBJ2-3; 8 bases fit TRBD2. Germline CDR1 SNHLY, CDR2 FYNNEI. The J segment lost 1 base and the V segment lost 6 bases, leaving 9 bases of the junction unmatched. The CDR3 is 16 residues long. In DNA form, the CDR3 reads TGTGCCAGCAGGGTCTTGGCGGGGGGAGGCACAGATACGCAGTATTTT. It codes for CASRVLAGGGTDTQYF.

The CDR3 coding sequence is TGCGCCAGCAGCCAAGAGAGAGGCTACGAGCAGTACTTC. Translated: CASSQERGYEQYF. The chain recombines TRBV4-1 with TRBJ2-7; D remains unclear. Trimming took off 0 bases at V and 3 bases at J, with 6 bases between the two ends. CDR1 is MGHRA and CDR2 is YSYEKL in the germline V gene. The CDR3 has 13 amino acids.

This clonotype has just a few counts. The V and J genes are TRBV30 and TRBJ1-5; possibly TRBD1 for D (6 bases). This CDR3 comprises 14 residues. Germline V CDR1 and CDR2: GTSNPN, SVGIG (reference sequence). V was clipped by 1 base and J by 6 bases, with 13 bases between them. The CDR3 DNA reads TGTGCCTGGAGTGAAATCCCGGGGGCTCAGCCCCAGCATTTT. Translated: CAWSEIPGAQPQHF.

The table lists this clonotype with many counts. The V call is TRBV5-1, the J call TRBJ2-5, with a tentative D call TRBD1 (6 bases). The CDR3 spans 15 residues. The germline V gene has CDR1 SGHRS and CDR2 YFSETQ. The V and J ends lost 4 bases and 4 bases respectively, with 17 bases between them. CDR3 sequence: CASSDSGTSRETQYF. The CDR3 bases are TGCGCCAGCAGCGACTCCGGGACATCGAGAGAGACCCAGTACTTC. The whole variable domain, filled in from reference TRBV5-1 and TRBJ2-5, reads KAGVTQTPRYLIKTRGQQVTLSCSPISGHRSVSWYQQTPGQGLQFLFEYFSETQRNKGNFPGRFSGRQFSNSRSEMNVSTLELGDSALYLCASSDSGTSRETQYFGPGTRLLVL.

Comment on this clonotype: Relative to the germline gene, one junction end is altered; a read error may explain this. This chain joins TRBV2 and TRBJ1-2; D not certain. This CDR3 has 15 residues. Germline V gene lookup returns CDR1 SNHLY and CDR2 FYNNEI. In nucleotides, the CDR3 is TGCGCCAGCAGCCGCCAACCCTCCGATAACTATGGCTACACCTTC. This gives the protein CASSRQPSDNYGYTF. The whole variable domain, remainder taken from reference TRBV2 and TRBJ1-2, is EPEVTQTPSHQVTQMGQEVILRCVPISNHLYFYWYRQILGQKVEFLVSFYNNEISEKSEIFDDQFSVERPDGSNFTLKIRSTKLEDSAMYFCASSRQPSDNYGYTFGSGTRLTVV.

This clonotype was seen a handful of times. The chain has TRBV20-1 and TRBJ2-5; unclear D gene. Deletions cut 4 bases from V and 5 bases from J, with 20 bases between. The length of the CDR3 is 15 residues. Germline V CDR1 and CDR2: DFQATT, SNEGSKA (reference sequence). For the CDR3, the DNA is TGCAGTGCTACAGGATTGAGACGGATCGGCGAGACCCAGTACTTC. It encodes CSATGLRRIGETQYF.

This clonotype was observed at least ten times. The chain combines TRBV28 with TRBJ2-1, with 12 nucleotides matching TRBD2. Looked up from germline, CDR1 is MDHEN and CDR2 is SYDVKM. The ends lost 6 bases at V and 6 bases at J; junction bases unmatched: 6. The CDR3 is made up of 15 amino acids. CDR3 DNA sequence: TGTGCCAGCAGGACTAGCGGGAGCGTATCCAATGAGCAGTTCTTC. Its protein product is CASRTSGSVSNEQFF. Supplemented by reference TRBV28 and TRBJ2-1, the full variable domain reads DVKVTQSSRYLVKRTGEKVFLECVQDMDHENMFWYRQDPGLGLRLIYFSYDVKMKEKGDIPEGYSVSREKKERFSLILESASTNQTSMYLCASRTSGSVSNEQFFGPGTRLTVL.

This clonotype was seen repeatedly, ten times or more. The rearrangement joins TRBV12-3 or TRBV12-4 to TRBJ1-1; D not resolved. The CDR3 extends over 16 amino acids. The V and J ends lost 4 bases and 0 bases respectively, with 15 bases between them. CDR3: CASSYSDAFMNTEAFF. For the CDR3, the DNA is TGTGCCAGCAGTTATTCGGACGCTTTCATGAACACTGAAGCTTTCTTT.

This clonotype was recorded at least ten times. J is TRBJ1-1 and V is TRBV7-9, with D unresolved. Trimming removed 5 bases from V and 3 bases from J, with 19 bases in between. This CDR3 contains 16 residues. Germline V gives CDR1 SEHNR, CDR2 FQNEAQ (reference sequence). CDR3 loop: CASSSISGLDDTEAFF. In nucleotides, the CDR3 is TGTGCCAGCAGCAGTATATCGGGGTTGGATGACACTGAAGCTTTCTTT.

This clonotype was counted many times. The chain joins TRBV3-1 to TRBJ2-3, with D unclear. The CDR3 is made up of 11 amino acids. Per germline, CDR1 LGHDT and CDR2 YNNKEL (reference sequence). The V end lost 1 base, the J end lost 7 bases, and 3 bases lay between the germline ends. The CDR3 nucleotides are TGTGCCAGCAGCCAAGGTTATACGCAGTATTTT. Translated, it gives CASSQGYTQYF.